Listed below are T cell receptor beta chains from one sample, sequenced in a study of response to subunit inactivated influenza vaccine. TCRdb ran MiXCR on the RT-PCR reads and lists one entry per CDR3 protein. Of roughly 620,000 distinct CDR3 sequences listed, around 11% were seen once; the top ten hold around 10%. The same sample was also used in a study of T cells expressing NK-cell markers.

The sample in question was PBMCs from blood, obtained on the day of vaccination. The source of these receptors is a man aged 45-65 years who received an inactivated influenza vaccine. Each CDR3 is given with its conserved first and last residue. D genes are given only for firm matches. A row's size may be missing; if present it is once, few, many or a size class.

abundance | j_gene | d_gene | v_gene | CDR3nt | CDR3aa
few | TRBJ2-2 | . | TRBV24-1 | TGTGCCACCAGTGACCCCGGGGCTTCGAACACCGGGGAGCTGTTTTTT | CATSDPGASNTGELFF
few | TRBJ1-1 | . | TRBV12-3/TRBV12-4 | TGTGCCAGCAGCCATCACCGAGGCAGGATGAACACTGAAGCTTTCTTT | CASSHHRGRMNTEAFF
few | TRBJ2-2 | TRBD1 | TRBV7-9 | TGTGCCAGCAGCTTAGGTGGGGACAGAAACACCGGGGAGCTGTTTTTT | CASSLGGDRNTGELFF
many | TRBJ1-2 | . | TRBV7-2 | TGTGCCAGCAGCTTTGCTGGGCCGGCGCTCTATGGCTACACCTTC | CASSFAGPALYGYTF
many | TRBJ1-1 | . | TRBV20-1 | TGCAGTGCTACGCAGGGTAACTTCAACACTGAAGCTTTCTTT | CSATQGNFNTEAFF
few | TRBJ2-5 | TRBD1 | TRBV20-1 | TGCAGTGCAACTAGAGACAGGGGGCATCAAGAGACCCAGTACTTC | CSATRDRGHQETQYF
few | TRBJ2-7 | . | TRBV7-8 | TGTGCCAGCAGCGTCAGGCCGGCTAGCTCCTACGAGCAGTACTTC | CASSVRPASSYEQYF
few | TRBJ2-1 | . | TRBV7-9 | TGTGCCAGCAGCTCAACCAAAAGCAATGAGCAGTTCTTC | CASSSTKSNEQFF
few | TRBJ1-1 | . | TRBV4-2 | TGTGCCAGCAGCCAAGGCAGGGGCCGCGAAAGGCGCACTGAAGCTTTCTTT | CASSQGRGRERRTEAFF
. | TRBJ2-7 | . | TRBV3-1 | TGTGCCAGCAGCCAAGGTCACGAGCAGTACTTC | CASSQGHEQYF
few | TRBJ2-3 | TRBD2 | TRBV11-2 | TGTGCCAGCAGCTTACAGCGGGGCGGCAGTGATACGCAGTATTTT | CASSLQRGGSDTQYF
. | TRBJ1-1 | TRBD1 | TRBV29-1 | TGCAGCGTTAGGACAGGGCGGAACACTGAAGCTTTCTTT | CSVRTGRNTEAFF
many | TRBJ2-5 | TRBD2 | TRBV7-7 | TGTGCCAGCAGCTTAGATCGGGGGGGCCAGGAGACCCAGTACTTC | CASSLDRGGQETQYF
few | TRBJ2-1 | TRBD2 | TRBV12-3/TRBV12-4 | TGTGCCAGCAGTTTATCGCTAGCGGTCTACAATGAGCAGTTCTTC | CASSLSLAVYNEQFF
few | TRBJ1-4 | TRBD1 | TRBV6-5 | TGTGCCAGCAGACCACCGACAGGGGACGAATTTTTT | CASRPPTGDEFF
many | TRBJ2-1 | . | TRBV5-1 | TGCGCCAGCAGCTGGACCTTTCAGGGCAAGAAACTTAATGAGCAGTTCTTC | CASSWTFQGKKLNEQFF
. | TRBJ1-1 | . | TRBV30 | TGTGCCTTTATACGGGGAGTTATGAACACTGAAGCTTTCTTT | CAFIRGVMNTEAFF
. | TRBJ1-1 | TRBD1 | TRBV7-2 | TGTGCCAGCAGTCCTGACCGGGACAGTGAAGCTTTCTTT | CASSPDRDSEAFF
many | TRBJ2-5 | . | TRBV15 | TGTGCCACCAGCAGAGAGAAGGGGACATTACCTGAGATGGAGACCCAGTACTTC | CATSREKGTLPEMETQYF
. | TRBJ2-1 | TRBD1 | TRBV3-1 | TGTGCCAGCAGCCAAGATCGGACAGGGTGGTACAATGAGCAGTTCTTC | CASSQDRTGWYNEQFF
. | TRBJ1-6 | . | TRBV3-1 | TGTGCCAGCAGCCAAGGAGGTTCGGACCTCTCCCGCCCACCCCTCCACTTT | CASSQGGSDLSRPPLHF
once | TRBJ2-7 | TRBD1 | TRBV7-2 | TGTGCCAGCAGCTTACAGGGGGCTAGGGAGCAGTACTTC | CASSLQGAREQYF
few | TRBJ2-5 | . | TRBV9 | TGTGCCAGCAGCCCTCACCGTGGGGGGGCGGAGACCCAGTACTTC | CASSPHRGGAETQYF
few | TRBJ2-7 | TRBD2 | TRBV12-3/TRBV12-4 | TGTGCCAGCAGAGCCGGGACTAGCGGGAGTATCTACGAGCAGTACTTC | CASRAGTSGSIYEQYF
few | TRBJ2-1 | . | TRBV12-3/TRBV12-4 | TGTGCCAGCAGTTTGGGGCAGGGAAGGGATGAGCAGTTCTTC | CASSLGQGRDEQFF
. | TRBJ2-5 | TRBD2 | TRBV20-1 | TGCAGTGCTAGAGATGGTCTAGCGGGAGCTGAGACCCAGTACTTC | CSARDGLAGAETQYF
. | TRBJ1-1 | . | TRBV11-3 | TGTGCCAGCAGCTTTACTCAGAACACTGAAGCTTTCTTT | CASSFTQNTEAFF
once | TRBJ2-1 | TRBD1 | TRBV28 | TGTGCCAGCAGTACTTCCGGGACAGGGAAGCCTTACAATGAGCAGTTCTTC | CASSTSGTGKPYNEQFF
. | TRBJ2-1 | TRBD1 | TRBV29-1 | TGCAGCGTTGTGGGCAGGGGGCTGAGTGAGCAGTTCTTC | CSVVGRGLSEQFF
few | TRBJ2-5 | TRBD2 | TRBV28 | TGTGCCAGCAGGGAGCGGGGGTTGGAGACCCAGTACTTC | CASRERGLETQYF
many | TRBJ2-1 | TRBD1 | TRBV6-5 | TGTGCCAGCAGTTACTCCCGGGACAGGGGAGATAATGAGCAGTTCTTC | CASSYSRDRGDNEQFF
. | TRBJ2-2 | . | TRBV14 | TGTGCCAGCAGCCATACTTCAGGGACTGTGCTGTTTTTT | CASSHTSGTVLFF
few | TRBJ2-1 | . | TRBV4-3 | TGCGCCAGCAGCCAAGGGCTAGACTCCTACAATGAGCAGTTCTTC | CASSQGLDSYNEQFF
few | TRBJ2-1 | . | TRBV6-2/TRBV6-3 | TGTGCCAGCAGTTACTCGACTAGATACAATGAGCAGTTCTTC | CASSYSTRYNEQFF
few | TRBJ2-5 | . | TRBV4-3 | TGCGCCAGCAGCCAAGATAGAGGAACCAGTGGGCGAGGTGAGACCCAGTACTTC | CASSQDRGTSGRGETQYF
few | TRBJ2-2 | TRBD2 | TRBV15 | TGTGCCACCAGCAGAGGAACTAGCGGGAACACCGGGGAGCTGTTTTTT | CATSRGTSGNTGELFF
few | TRBJ1-1 | TRBD1 | TRBV12-3/TRBV12-4 | TGTGCCAGCAGTGTTACAGGGGCGTCCACTGAAGCTTTCTTT | CASSVTGASTEAFF